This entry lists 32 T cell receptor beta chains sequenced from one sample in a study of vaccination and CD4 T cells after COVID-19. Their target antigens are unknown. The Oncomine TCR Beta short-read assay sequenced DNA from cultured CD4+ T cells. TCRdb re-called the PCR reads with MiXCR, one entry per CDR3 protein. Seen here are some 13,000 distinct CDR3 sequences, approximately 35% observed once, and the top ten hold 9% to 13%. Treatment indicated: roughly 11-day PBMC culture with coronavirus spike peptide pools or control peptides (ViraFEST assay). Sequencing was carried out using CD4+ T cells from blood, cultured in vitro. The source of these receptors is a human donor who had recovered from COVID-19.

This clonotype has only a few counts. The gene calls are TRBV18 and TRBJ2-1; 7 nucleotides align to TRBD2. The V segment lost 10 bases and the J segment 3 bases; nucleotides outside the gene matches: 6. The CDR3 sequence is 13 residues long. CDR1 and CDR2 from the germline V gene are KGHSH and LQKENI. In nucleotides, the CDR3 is TGTGCCACCACTTGGACTAGCTACAATGAGCAGTTCTTC. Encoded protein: CATTWTSYNEQFF.

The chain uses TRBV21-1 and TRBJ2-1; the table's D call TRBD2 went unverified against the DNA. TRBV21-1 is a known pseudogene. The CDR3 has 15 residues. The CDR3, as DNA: TGTGTCAGCAGCAAACCCGGACTAGCGGATGATGAGCAGTTCTTC. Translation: CVSSKPGLADDEQFF.

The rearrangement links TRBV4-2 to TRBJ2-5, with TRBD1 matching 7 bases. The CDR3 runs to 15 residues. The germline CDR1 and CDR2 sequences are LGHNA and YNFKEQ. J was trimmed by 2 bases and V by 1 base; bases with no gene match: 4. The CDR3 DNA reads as TGTGCCAGCAGCCAAGGCTCGGGACAGCAAGAGACCCAGTACTTC. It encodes CASSQGSGQQETQYF.

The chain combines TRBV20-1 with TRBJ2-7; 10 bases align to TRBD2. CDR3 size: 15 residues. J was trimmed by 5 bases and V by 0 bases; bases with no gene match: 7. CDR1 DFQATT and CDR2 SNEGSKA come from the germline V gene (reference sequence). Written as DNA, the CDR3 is TGCAGTGCTAGAGAGGAGGCTAGCGGGAGAGACGAGCAGTACTTC. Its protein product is CSAREEASGRDEQYF.

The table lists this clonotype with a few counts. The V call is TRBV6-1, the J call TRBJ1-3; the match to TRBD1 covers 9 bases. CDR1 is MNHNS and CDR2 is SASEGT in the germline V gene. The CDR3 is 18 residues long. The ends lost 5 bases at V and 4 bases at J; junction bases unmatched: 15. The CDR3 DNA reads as TGTGCCAGCAGTCACAATCCCTTCCGAGGACAGGGGGGAAACACCATATATTTT. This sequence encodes CASSHNPFRGQGGNTIYF.

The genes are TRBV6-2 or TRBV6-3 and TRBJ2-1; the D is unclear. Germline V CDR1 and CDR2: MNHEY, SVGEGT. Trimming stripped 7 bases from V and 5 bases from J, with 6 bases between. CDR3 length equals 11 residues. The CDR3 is CASTQDNEQFF. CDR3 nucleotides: TGTGCCAGCACCCAAGACAATGAGCAGTTCTTC.

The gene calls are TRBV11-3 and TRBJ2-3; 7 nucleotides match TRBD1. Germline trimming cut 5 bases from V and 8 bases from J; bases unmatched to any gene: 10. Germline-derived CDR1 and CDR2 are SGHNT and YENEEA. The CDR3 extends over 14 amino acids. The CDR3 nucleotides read TGTGCCAGCAGCCGGACAGGAGCAGGGGGTACGCAGTATTTT. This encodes CASSRTGAGGTQYF.

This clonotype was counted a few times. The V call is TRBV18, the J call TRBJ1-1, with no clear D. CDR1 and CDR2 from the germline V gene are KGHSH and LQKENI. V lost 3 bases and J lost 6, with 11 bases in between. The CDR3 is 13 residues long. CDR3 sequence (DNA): TGTGCCAGCTCACCCCACTACTCGGCTGAAGCTTTCTTT. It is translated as CASSPHYSAEAFF.

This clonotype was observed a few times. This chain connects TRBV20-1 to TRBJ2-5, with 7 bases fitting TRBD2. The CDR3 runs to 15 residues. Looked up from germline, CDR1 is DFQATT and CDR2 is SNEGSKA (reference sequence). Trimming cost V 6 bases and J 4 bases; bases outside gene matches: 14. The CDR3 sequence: CSAHDSAGAGETQYF. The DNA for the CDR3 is TGCAGTGCCCACGACTCGGCGGGAGCGGGAGAGACCCAGTACTTC.

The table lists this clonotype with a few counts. The CDR3 DNA sequence: TGCAGCGTTGACCCCCCAGGGAACACAGATACGCAGTATTTT. Its protein is CSVDPPGNTDTQYF. The chain couples TRBV29-1 to TRBJ2-3; TRBD1 might be the D (5 bases). The CDR3 length is 14 residues. Trimming took off 3 bases at V and 2 bases at J, with 12 bases between the two ends. Germline-derived CDR1 and CDR2 are SQVTM and ANQGSEA.

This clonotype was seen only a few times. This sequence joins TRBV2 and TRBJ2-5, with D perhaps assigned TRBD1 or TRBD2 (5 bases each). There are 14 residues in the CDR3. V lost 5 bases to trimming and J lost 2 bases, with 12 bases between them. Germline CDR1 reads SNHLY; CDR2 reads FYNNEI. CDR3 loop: CASSFRDHQETQYF. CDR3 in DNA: TGTGCCAGCAGTTTCCGGGACCATCAAGAGACCCAGTACTTC. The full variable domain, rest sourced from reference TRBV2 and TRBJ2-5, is EPEVTQTPSHQVTQMGQEVILRCVPISNHLYFYWYRQILGQKVEFLVSFYNNEISEKSEIFDDQFSVERPDGSNFTLKIRSTKLEDSAMYFCASSFRDHQETQYFGPGTRLLVL.

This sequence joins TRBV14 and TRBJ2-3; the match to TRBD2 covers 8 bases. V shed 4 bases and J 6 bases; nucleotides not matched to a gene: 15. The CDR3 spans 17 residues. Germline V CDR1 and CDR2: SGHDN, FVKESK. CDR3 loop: CASSLETPFGREDTQYF. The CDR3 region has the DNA TGTGCCAGCAGCCTAGAGACCCCTTTCGGGAGGGAGGATACGCAGTATTTT.

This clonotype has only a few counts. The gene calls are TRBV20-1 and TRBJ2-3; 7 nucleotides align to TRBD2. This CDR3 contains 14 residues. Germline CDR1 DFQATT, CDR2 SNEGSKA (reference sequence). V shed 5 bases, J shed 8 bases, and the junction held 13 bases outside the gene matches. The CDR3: CSAALALSRGTQYF. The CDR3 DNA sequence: TGCAGTGCTGCACTAGCGCTCTCAAGAGGTACGCAGTATTTT.

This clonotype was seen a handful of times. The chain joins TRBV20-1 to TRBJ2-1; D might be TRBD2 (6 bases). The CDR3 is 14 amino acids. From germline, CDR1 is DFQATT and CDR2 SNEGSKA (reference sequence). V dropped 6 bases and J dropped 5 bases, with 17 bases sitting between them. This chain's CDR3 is CSAPGLFSDNEQFF. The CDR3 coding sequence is TGCAGTGCCCCGGGACTTTTCAGCGACAATGAGCAGTTCTTC.

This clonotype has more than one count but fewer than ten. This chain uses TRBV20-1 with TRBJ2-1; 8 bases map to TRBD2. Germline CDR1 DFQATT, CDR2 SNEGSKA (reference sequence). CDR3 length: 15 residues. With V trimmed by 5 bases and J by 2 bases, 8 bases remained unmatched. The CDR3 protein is CSAQSLADTYNEQFF. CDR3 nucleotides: TGCAGTGCTCAATCACTAGCGGATACCTACAATGAGCAGTTCTTC.

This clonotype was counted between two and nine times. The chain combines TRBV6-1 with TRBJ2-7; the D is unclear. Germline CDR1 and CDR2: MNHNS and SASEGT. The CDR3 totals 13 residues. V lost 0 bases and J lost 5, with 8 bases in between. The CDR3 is CASSEAFGHEQYF. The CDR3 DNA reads TGTGCCAGCAGTGAAGCCTTCGGGCACGAGCAGTACTTC.

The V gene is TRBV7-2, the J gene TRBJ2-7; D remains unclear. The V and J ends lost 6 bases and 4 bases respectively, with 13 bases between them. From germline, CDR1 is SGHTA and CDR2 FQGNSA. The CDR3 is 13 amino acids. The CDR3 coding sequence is TGTGCCAGCAGACCTAGGGTTGGGTACGAGCAGTACTTC. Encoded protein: CASRPRVGYEQYF.

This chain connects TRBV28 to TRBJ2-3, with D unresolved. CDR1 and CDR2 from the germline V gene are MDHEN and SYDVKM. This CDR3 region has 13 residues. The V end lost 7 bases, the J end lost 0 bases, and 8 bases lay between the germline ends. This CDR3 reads CASKDPSTDTQYF. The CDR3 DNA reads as TGTGCCAGCAAAGATCCTAGCACAGATACGCAGTATTTT.

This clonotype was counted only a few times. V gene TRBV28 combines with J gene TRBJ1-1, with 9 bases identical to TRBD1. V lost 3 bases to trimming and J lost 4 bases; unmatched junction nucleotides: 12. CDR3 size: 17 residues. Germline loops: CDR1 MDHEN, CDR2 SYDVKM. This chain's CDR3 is CASSFLRDRGKITEAFF. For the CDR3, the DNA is TGTGCCAGCAGTTTTCTCCGTGACAGGGGGAAAATCACTGAAGCTTTCTTT.

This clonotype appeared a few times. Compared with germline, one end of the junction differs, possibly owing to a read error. In nucleotides, the CDR3 is TGTGCCAGCAGTTTACGCCGGCAGGGTTTCGCCTTC. Amino acid sequence: CASSLRRQGFAF. The chain carries TRBV12-3 or TRBV12-4 and TRBJ1-2, with D perhaps matching TRBD1 (5 bases). This CDR3 has 12 amino acids.

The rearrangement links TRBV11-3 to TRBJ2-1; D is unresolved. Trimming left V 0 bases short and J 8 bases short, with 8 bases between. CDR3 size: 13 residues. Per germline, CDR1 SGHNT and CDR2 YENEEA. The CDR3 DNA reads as TGTGCCAGCAGCTTAGATCCAGGCGATGAGCAGTTCTTC. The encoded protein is CASSLDPGDEQFF. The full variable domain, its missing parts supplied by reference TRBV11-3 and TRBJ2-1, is EAGVVQSPRYKIIEKKQPVAFWCNPISGHNTLYWYLQNLGQGPELLIRYENEEAVDDSQLPKDRFSAERLKGVDSTLKIQPAELGDSAVYLCASSLDPGDEQFFGPGTRLTVL.

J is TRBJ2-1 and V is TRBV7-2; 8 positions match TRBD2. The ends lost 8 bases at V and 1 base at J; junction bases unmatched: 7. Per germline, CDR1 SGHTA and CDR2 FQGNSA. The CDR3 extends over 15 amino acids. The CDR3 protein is CASRWTSRSYNEQFF. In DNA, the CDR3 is TGTGCCAGCCGATGGACTAGCCGGTCCTACAATGAGCAGTTCTTC.

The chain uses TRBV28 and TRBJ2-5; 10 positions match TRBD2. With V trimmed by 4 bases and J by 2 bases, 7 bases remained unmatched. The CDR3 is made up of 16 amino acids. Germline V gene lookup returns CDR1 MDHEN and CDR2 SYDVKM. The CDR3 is CASSSGPAGGQETQYF. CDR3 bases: TGTGCCAGCAGTTCCGGACCAGCGGGAGGGCAAGAGACCCAGTACTTC.

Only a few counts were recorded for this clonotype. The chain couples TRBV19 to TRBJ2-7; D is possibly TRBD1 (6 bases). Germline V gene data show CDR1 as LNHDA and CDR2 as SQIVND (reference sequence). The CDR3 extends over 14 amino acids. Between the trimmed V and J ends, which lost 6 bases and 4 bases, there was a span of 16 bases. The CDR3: CASSPNDRPYEQYF. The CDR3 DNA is TGTGCCAGTAGCCCAAACGACAGGCCTTACGAGCAGTACTTC.

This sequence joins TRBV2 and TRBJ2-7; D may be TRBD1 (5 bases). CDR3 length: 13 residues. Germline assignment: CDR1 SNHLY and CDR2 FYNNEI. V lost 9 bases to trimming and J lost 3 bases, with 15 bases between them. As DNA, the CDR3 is TGTGCCAGTGGGGCGGAACATGGCTACGAGCAGTACTTC. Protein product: CASGAEHGYEQYF.

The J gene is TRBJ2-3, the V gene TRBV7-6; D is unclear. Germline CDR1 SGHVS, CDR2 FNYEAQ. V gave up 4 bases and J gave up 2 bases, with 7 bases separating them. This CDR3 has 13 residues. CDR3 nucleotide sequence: TGTGCCAGCAGCTCGCGGACCACAGATACGCAGTATTTT. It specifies CASSSRTTDTQYF. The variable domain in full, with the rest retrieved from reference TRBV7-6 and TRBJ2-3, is GAGVSQSPRYKVTKRGQDVALRCDPISGHVSLYWYRQALGQGPEFLTYFNYEAQQDKSGLPNDRFSAERPEGSISTLTIQRTEQRDSAMYRCASSSRTTDTQYFGPGTRLTVL.

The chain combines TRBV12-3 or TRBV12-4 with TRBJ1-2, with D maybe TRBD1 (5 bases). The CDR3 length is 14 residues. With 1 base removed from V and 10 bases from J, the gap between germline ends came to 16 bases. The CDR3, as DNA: TGTGCCAGCAGTTTAGGCTCGCAGGGCCTAGTCTACACCTTC. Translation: CASSLGSQGLVYTF.

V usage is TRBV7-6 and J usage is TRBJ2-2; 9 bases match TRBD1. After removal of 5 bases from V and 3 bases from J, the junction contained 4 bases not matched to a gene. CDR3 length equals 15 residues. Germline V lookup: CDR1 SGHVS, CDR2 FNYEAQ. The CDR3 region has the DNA TGTGCCAGCAGCCTTGACAGGGGGGACACCGGGGAGCTGTTTTTT. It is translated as CASSLDRGDTGELFF.

CDR3 nucleotide sequence: TGTGCCAGCAGCCCGCGGGAATACGAGCAGTACTTC. Translation gives CASSPREYEQYF. This sequence joins TRBV7-9 and TRBJ2-7; perhaps TRBD2 as D (6 bases). Germline V gene data show CDR1 as SEHNR and CDR2 as FQNEAQ (reference sequence). Between the trimmed V and J ends, which lost 5 bases and 4 bases, there was a span of 9 bases. The CDR3 extends over 12 amino acids.

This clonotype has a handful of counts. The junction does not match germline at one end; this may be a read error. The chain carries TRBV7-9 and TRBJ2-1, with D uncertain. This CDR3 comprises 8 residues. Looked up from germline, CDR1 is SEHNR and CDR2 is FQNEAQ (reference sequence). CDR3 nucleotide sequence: TGCGTGATCAATGAGCAGTTCTTC. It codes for CVINEQFF.

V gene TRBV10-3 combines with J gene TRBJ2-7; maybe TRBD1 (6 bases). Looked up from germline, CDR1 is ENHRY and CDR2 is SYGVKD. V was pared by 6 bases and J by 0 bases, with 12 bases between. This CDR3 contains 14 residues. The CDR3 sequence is CAIRDDRSSYEQYF. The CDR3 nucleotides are TGTGCCATCAGAGATGACAGGAGCTCCTACGAGCAGTACTTC.

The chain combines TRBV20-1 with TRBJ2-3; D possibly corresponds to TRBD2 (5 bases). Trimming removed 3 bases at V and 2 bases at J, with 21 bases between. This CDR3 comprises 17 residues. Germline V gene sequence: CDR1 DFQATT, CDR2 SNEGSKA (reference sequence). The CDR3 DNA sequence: TGCAGTGCTAGTCCGTGGGAGCCCCGAAAAAACACAGATACGCAGTATTTT. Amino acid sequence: CSASPWEPRKNTDTQYF.